One and the same sample provided the 4 T cell receptor beta chains below, sequenced in a study of metastatic and nonmetastatic thyroid tumors. Every patient underwent thyroid surgery untreated. With MiXCR, TCRdb reprocessed the PCR reads. The sample holds tens of thousands of clones; about 25% are singletons and the top ten take 8% to 10%. What was sequenced was blood. The receptors come from a female donor with papillary thyroid cancer or a benign thyroid nodule (not recorded which). Some clones in this sample may be carry-over from other donors' samples.

This clone is deemed medium-sized. This chain links TRBV28 with TRBJ2-3, with 9 bases aligning to TRBD2. The CDR3 is made up of 17 amino acids. Germline-derived CDR1 and CDR2 are MDHEN and SYDVKM. J lost 2 bases, V lost 4 bases, and 10 bases had no gene match. CDR3 in DNA: TGTGCCAGCAGTTCATCCTATAGCGGGGGTTCCACAGATACGCAGTATTTT. This gives the protein CASSSSYSGGSTDTQYF.

The sample holds many counts of this clone. Germline is not matched at one junction end, which may reflect a read error. The V call is TRBV19, the J call TRBJ2-1; maybe TRBD2 (6 bases). The CDR3 spans 17 residues. The germline V gene encodes CDR1 LNHDA and CDR2 SQIVND (reference sequence). The CDR3 coding sequence is TGTGCCAGTAGCATAGGCGGAAGCGGGCTCCCCTACAATGAGCAGTTCTTC. It encodes CASSIGGSGLPYNEQFF.

The V gene is TRBV20-1, the J gene TRBJ1-1; 10 nucleotides align to TRBD1. From germline, CDR1 is DFQATT and CDR2 SNEGSKA (reference sequence). CDR3 length: 15 amino acids. J was trimmed by 3 bases and V by 1 base; bases with no gene match: 5. The CDR3 region is CSARATDRGYTEAFF. The CDR3, as DNA: TGCAGTGCTAGAGCCACGGACAGGGGGTACACTGAAGCTTTCTTT.

A few counts support this clone. The chain employs TRBV15 and TRBJ1-2; tentative D call: TRBD1 (5 bases). Germline loops: CDR1 LNHNV, CDR2 YYDKDF (reference sequence). V was trimmed by 2 bases and J by 4 bases, leaving 11 bases between them. The CDR3 runs 14 residues. CDR3 sequence reads: CATSRNRLLYGYTF. CDR3 DNA sequence: TGTGCCACCAGCAGAAACAGGTTACTCTATGGCTACACCTTC.